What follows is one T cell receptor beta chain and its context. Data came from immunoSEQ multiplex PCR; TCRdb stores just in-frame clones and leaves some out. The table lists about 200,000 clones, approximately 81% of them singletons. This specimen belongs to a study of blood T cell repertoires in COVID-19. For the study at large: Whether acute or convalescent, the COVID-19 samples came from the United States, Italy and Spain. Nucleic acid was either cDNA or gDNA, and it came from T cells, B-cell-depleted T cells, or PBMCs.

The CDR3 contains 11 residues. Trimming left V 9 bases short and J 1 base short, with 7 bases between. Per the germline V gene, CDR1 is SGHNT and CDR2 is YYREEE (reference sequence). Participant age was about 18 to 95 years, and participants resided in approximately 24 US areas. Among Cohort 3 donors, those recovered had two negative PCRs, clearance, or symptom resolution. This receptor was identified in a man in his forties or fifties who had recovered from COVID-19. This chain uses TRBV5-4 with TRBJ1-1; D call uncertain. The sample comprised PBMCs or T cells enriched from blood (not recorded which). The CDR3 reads CATKQNTEAFF. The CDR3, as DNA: TGTGCCACCAAACAGAACACTGAAGCTTTCTTT.